The entry below gives a single T cell receptor beta chain sequence along with its context. Between the trimmed V and J ends, which lost 5 bases and 5 bases, there was a span of 15 bases. In germline, CDR1 is SGHAT, CDR2 FQNNGV. The CDR3 sequence is 14 residues long. This entry is derived from a study of blood T cell repertoires in COVID-19. The method was immunoSEQ multiplex PCR; TCRdb's version includes in-frame clones alone and lacks a portion of them. The table lists 190,000 or so clones, approximately 87% of them singletons, with 6.2% in the top ten. This receptor was taken from a man aged 60-69 years who had recovered from COVID-19. The sample consisted of peripheral blood. J is TRBJ2-5 and V is TRBV11-2; weak D call: TRBD2 (5 bases). DNA for the CDR3: TGTGCCAGCAGCCCTGGGAGAGGTACGGAGACCCAGTACTTC. Protein product: CASSPGRGTETQYF. The variable domain in full, completed from reference TRBV11-2 and TRBJ2-5, reads EAGVAQSPRYKIIEKRQSVAFWCNPISGHATLYWYQQILGQGPKLLIQFQNNGVVDDSQLPKDRFSAERLKGVDSTLKIQPAKLEDSAVYLCASSPGRGTETQYFGPGTRLLVL.